This T cell receptor (beta chain) is drawn from a study of cytomegalovirus exposure and HLA in healthy donors. Overall study results and limits: It emerged from a later analysis that several of the most significant clusters appeared to be linked to common viral pathogens.

It was with 60 Vbeta and 13 Jbeta primers that the PCR ran. Measured with immunoSEQ multiplex PCR; TCRdb has only the in-frame clones, and not every one. The repertoire includes more than 90,000 clones, around four fifths of them detected once, and about 6.6% sits in the top ten. This clone was found once. Its antigen is not known. The material sequenced was PBMCs. This receptor was identified in a man aged 35 to 55 in good health and CMV-seropositive.

The CDR3 DNA is TGTGCCTCCAAGGGACAGGTGATTTTTTCTGGGGCCAACGTCCTGACTTTC. Encoded protein: CASKGQVIFSGANVLTF. The chain joins TRBV10-3 to TRBJ2-6, with 8 bases matching TRBD1. There are 17 residues in the CDR3. V gave up 11 bases and J gave up 1 base; unmatched junction bases: 13. The germline V gene encodes CDR1 ENHRY and CDR2 SYGVKD.